The rows below give T cell receptor beta chains drawn from one sample of a study of memory CD4+ T cells and cytomegalovirus serostatus. The table came from immunoSEQ multiplex PCR; TCRdb's copy has only in-frame clones and leaves some out. The table shows 46,000 or so clones, with about 78% occurring only once. Sample: memory CD4+ T cells from blood. The receptor set was obtained from an adult in good health and CMV-seronegative. Both conserved end residues are part of each CDR3. Fields, in order: CDR3 length, clone size, V gene, D gene, J gene, CDR3 protein, CDR3 DNA. D genes are given only for firm matches. Clone size is not always given. Where it is, it says once, few, many or a class for expanded clones.

14	.	TRBV6-6	.	TRBJ1-1	CASNLGTGDTEAFF	TGTGCCAGCAATCTGGGAACCGGGGACACTGAAGCTTTCTTT
20	.	TRBV28	.	TRBJ2-7	CASSLWKAKVRGLKSYEQYF	TGTGCCAGCAGTTTATGGAAGGCGAAGGTCCGGGGTCTGAAGTCCTACGAGCAGTACTTC
14	.	TRBV29-1	.	TRBJ1-2	CSATTGYPNYGYTF	TGCAGCGCAACAACAGGATACCCCAACTATGGCTACACCTTC
13	medium-sized	TRBV6-6	.	TRBJ1-2	CASSAGQSYGYTF	TGTGCCAGCAGTGCGGGCCAGAGCTATGGCTACACCTTC
14	.	TRBV29-1	TRBD1	TRBJ1-4	CSVGDRATNEKLFF	TGCAGCGTGGGGGACAGGGCAACTAATGAAAAACTGTTTTTT
13	few	TRBV6-4	.	TRBJ1-2	CASSAQGHYGYTF	TGTGCCAGCAGTGCGCAGGGCCACTATGGCTACACCTTC
13	.	TRBV2	TRBD1	TRBJ1-4	CASSRDSNEKLFF	TGTGCCAGCAGCCGGGACAGCAATGAAAAACTGTTTTTT
14	.	TRBV11-1	.	TRBJ2-7	CASSFGTGAYEQYF	TGTGCCAGCAGCTTCGGCACGGGGGCCTACGAGCAGTACTTC
13	once	TRBV28	.	TRBJ1-2	CASSPGGAYGYTF	TGTGCCAGCTCTCCCGGGGGGGCCTATGGCTACACCTTC
15	.	TRBV7-2	TRBD1	TRBJ1-5	CASSLGQNTNQPQHF	TGTGCCAGCAGCTTGGGACAGAATACCAATCAGCCCCAGCATTTT
15	.	TRBV15	.	TRBJ1-3	CATSRGWTSGNTIYF	TGTGCCACCAGCAGAGGATGGACCTCTGGAAACACCATATATTTT
12	once	TRBV7-9	.	TRBJ2-7	CASRYRESEQYF	TGTGCCAGCAGATACAGGGAGAGCGAGCAGTACTTC
15	.	TRBV7-9	.	TRBJ2-7	CASSLVRDTNYEQYF	TGTGCCAGCAGCTTAGTGAGGGATACGAACTACGAGCAGTACTTC
15	.	TRBV7-8	TRBD1	TRBJ2-4	CASSLDPDRVGIQYF	TGTGCCAGCAGCTTAGACCCAGACAGGGTAGGCATTCAGTACTTC
15	.	TRBV6-1	TRBD1	TRBJ1-6	CASSDRQGVNSPLHF	TGTGCCAGCAGTGATCGACAGGGAGTGAATTCACCCCTCCACTTT
13	.	TRBV5-1	TRBD1	TRBJ2-1	CASSLTGPNEQFF	TGCGCCAGCAGTTTGACAGGGCCCAATGAGCAGTTCTTC
14	.	TRBV7-9	.	TRBJ2-2	CASSWGYQTGELFF	TGTGCCAGCAGCTGGGGCTACCAGACCGGGGAGCTGTTTTTT
15	.	TRBV6-6	TRBD1	TRBJ2-7	CASSYPGRGRYEQYF	TGTGCCAGCAGTTACCCCGGCAGGGGGCGGTACGAGCAGTACTTC
18	once	TRBV7-3	TRBD1	TRBJ2-6	CASSARGQGGPGANVLTF	TGTGCCAGCAGCGCCCGGGGACAGGGGGGGCCTGGGGCCAACGTCCTGACTTTC
15	.	TRBV7-2	TRBD1	TRBJ1-6	CASSPAGTGNSPLHF	TGTGCCAGCAGCCCGGCCGGGACAGGGAATTCACCCCTCCACTTT
14	.	TRBV5-1	.	TRBJ2-1	CASSLGARYNEQFF	TGCGCCAGCAGCTTGGGGGCAAGGTACAATGAGCAGTTCTTC
15	once	TRBV5-4	.	TRBJ1-5	CASSQDSRADQPQHF	TGTGCCAGCAGCCAAGATAGCAGGGCTGACCAGCCCCAGCATTTT
14	medium-sized	TRBV7-2	.	TRBJ2-3	CASNRDSSTDTQYF	TGTGCCAGCAACCGGGACTCTAGCACAGATACGCAGTATTTT
18	.	TRBV4-2	.	TRBJ2-7	CASSPKEGEQGLAYEQYF	TGTGCCAGCAGCCCAAAAGAGGGGGAGCAGGGACTTGCCTACGAGCAGTACTTC
15	.	TRBV6-5	TRBD1	TRBJ1-5	CASSRQGKLSQPQHF	TGTGCCAGCAGTCGACAGGGAAAGCTGAGTCAGCCCCAGCATTTT
16	.	TRBV19	TRBD1	TRBJ1-5	CASNLGRTGGNQPQHF	TGTGCCAGTAATCTCGGTAGGACAGGGGGCAATCAGCCCCAGCATTTT
14	few	TRBV30	.	TRBJ1-1	CAGGLGLMNTEAFF	TGTGCCGGGGGACTGGGGTTGATGAACACTGAAGCTTTCTTT
14	.	TRBV14	.	TRBJ2-5	CASSQGKVQETQYF	TGTGCCAGCAGCCAAGGGAAAGTCCAAGAGACCCAGTACTTC
13	.	TRBV28	.	TRBJ2-3	CASSDYSTDTQYF	TGTGCCAGCAGTGATTACAGCACAGATACGCAGTATTTT
19	.	TRBV7-2	TRBD2	TRBJ2-3	CASSLGWGTSGGGTDTQYF	TGTGCCAGCAGCTTAGGCTGGGGGACTAGCGGGGGGGGCACAGATACGCAGTATTTT
14	.	TRBV7-9	.	TRBJ1-6	CASNKDAKNSPLHF	TGTGCCAGCAATAAAGACGCTAAGAATTCACCCCTCCACTTT
13	.	TRBV4-3	.	TRBJ2-5	CASSRGLQETQYF	TGCGCCAGCAGCCGGGGACTTCAAGAGACCCAGTACTTC
13	few	TRBV7-2	TRBD1	TRBJ2-3	CASRGTGFDTQYF	TGTGCCAGCAGGGGGACAGGCTTTGATACGCAGTATTTT
13	.	TRBV5-1	.	TRBJ2-3	CASSEQGSDTQYF	TGCGCCAGCAGCGAACAGGGTTCAGATACGCAGTATTTT
13	.	TRBV5-6	.	TRBJ2-7	CAGSRDVSFEQYF	TGTGCCGGCAGCCGGGACGTTAGTTTCGAGCAGTACTTC
14	.	TRBV6-1	TRBD1	TRBJ2-7	CASSVGQGAYEQYF	TGTGCCAGCAGTGTCGGGCAGGGGGCGTACGAGCAGTACTTC
14	.	TRBV7-2	TRBD1	TRBJ2-5	CASSRTGPRETQYF	TGTGCCAGCAGCCGGACAGGGCCTAGGGAGACCCAGTACTTC
17	.	TRBV19	.	TRBJ2-3	CASSIDGNPRPGIKQYF	TGTGCCAGTAGTATAGATGGGAACCCGAGGCCCGGCATCAAGCAGTATTTT
14	once	TRBV30	.	TRBJ2-5	CAWVGGGQGETQYF	TGTGCCTGGGTTGGGGGGGGGCAAGGAGAGACCCAGTACTTC
14	.	TRBV5-4	.	TRBJ2-5	CASSSKGGGETQYF	TGTGCCAGCAGCTCTAAGGGGGGAGGAGAGACCCAGTACTTC
15	.	TRBV5-1	TRBD2	TRBJ2-5	CARVSGGAPQETQYF	TGCGCCCGGGTTAGCGGGGGGGCCCCACAAGAGACCCAGTACTTC
15	.	TRBV28	.	TRBJ2-6	CASSQGGSGANVLTF	TGTGCCAGCAGTCAGGGGGGGTCTGGGGCCAACGTCCTGACTTTC
15	.	TRBV7-9	TRBD2	TRBJ2-1	CASSSRVGRGGEQFF	TGTGCCAGCAGCTCTAGGGTGGGCCGGGGAGGGGAGCAGTTCTTC
14	.	TRBV4-2	.	TRBJ1-2	CASSQEGGDYGYTF	TGTGCCAGCAGCCAAGAGGGGGGGGACTATGGCTACACCTTC
16	.	TRBV5-1	.	TRBJ1-4	CASSLAPSGGPEKLFF	TGCGCCAGCAGCTTGGCCCCAAGTGGGGGTCCCGAAAAACTGTTTTTT
15	.	TRBV19	.	TRBJ1-5	CASKGGHYSNQPQHF	TGTGCCAGTAAAGGAGGACATTATAGCAATCAGCCCCAGCATTTT
14	.	TRBV6-4	.	TRBJ1-1	CASRFQPGNTEAFF	TGTGCCAGCAGATTCCAACCGGGTAACACTGAAGCTTTCTTT
15	.	TRBV9	.	TRBJ1-3	CASSPTPGQENTIYF	TGTGCCAGCAGCCCCACCCCGGGTCAGGAAAACACCATATATTTT
16	.	TRBV9	.	TRBJ1-3	CASSVDVSGFGNTIYF	TGTGCCAGCAGCGTAGACGTTTCAGGGTTCGGAAACACCATATATTTT
16	.	TRBV9	.	TRBJ2-2	CASSNHDGAGTGELFF	TGTGCCAGCAGCAATCATGACGGGGCAGGGACCGGGGAGCTGTTTTTT
13	.	TRBV28	.	TRBJ1-1	CASSRGLPVEAFF	TGTGCCAGCAGTAGAGGACTCCCCGTTGAAGCTTTCTTT
16	.	TRBV14	.	TRBJ2-2	CASSQGQTVMTGELFF	TGTGCCAGCAGCCAAGGTCAGACAGTGATGACCGGGGAGCTGTTTTTT
15	few	TRBV2	.	TRBJ2-1	CAFRTAASSYNEQFF	TGTGCCTTTAGGACCGCCGCAAGCTCCTACAATGAGCAGTTCTTC